These 26 T cell receptor beta chains originate from one sample sequenced in a study of blood T cell repertoires in COVID-19. Sequencing used immunoSEQ multiplex PCR; TCRdb keeps in-frame clones, though not all of them. Of roughly 200,000 clones listed, approximately 78% were seen once; the top ten hold roughly 8.7%. Sequenced material: PBMCs or T cells enriched from blood (not recorded which). These receptors were obtained from a man aged 40-50 years who had recovered from COVID-19.

The genes are TRBV24-1 and TRBJ2-1; 11 bases are a match to TRBD1. Germline V gives CDR1 KGHDR, CDR2 SFDVKD. V shed 5 bases and J 0 bases; nucleotides not matched to a gene: 8. The CDR3 sequence is 18 residues long. CDR3 residues: CATSGIRDRGGSYNEQFF. CDR3 sequence (DNA): TGTGCCACCAGTGGAATCCGGGACAGGGGGGGCTCCTACAATGAGCAGTTCTTC.

The sample holds one count of this clone. The V gene is TRBV30, the J gene TRBJ2-1; D perhaps matches TRBD2 (6 bases). The V gene's germline CDR1 is GTSNPN and CDR2 SVGIG (reference sequence). V was shortened by 5 bases and J by 7 bases, with 24 bases between the two germline ends. The CDR3 runs 16 residues. CDR3 sequence reads: CAWRKTGLSSGNEQFF. The CDR3 DNA follows: TGTGCCTGGCGGAAAACGGGACTCTCCTCAGGGAATGAGCAGTTCTTC.

The rearrangement links TRBV2 to TRBJ1-2, with D possibly being TRBD1 (6 bases). V was cut by 7 bases and J by 5 bases, with 17 bases left in between. The germline gives CDR1 SNHLY, CDR2 FYNNEI. This CDR3 is built from 14 residues. The CDR3 DNA is TGTGCCAGCATTAGGACAGTATCCCAATATGGCTACACCTTC. It yields the protein CASIRTVSQYGYTF. The entire variable domain, with the rest obtained from reference TRBV2 and TRBJ1-2, is as follows: EPEVTQTPSHQVTQMGQEVILRCVPISNHLYFYWYRQILGQKVEFLVSFYNNEISEKSEIFDDQFSVERPDGSNFTLKIRSTKLEDSAMYFCASIRTVSQYGYTFGSGTRLTVV.

The chain recombines TRBV7-2 with TRBJ2-7, with D perhaps matching TRBD1 (6 bases). Looked up from germline, CDR1 is SGHTA and CDR2 is FQGNSA. Trimming cost V 1 base and J 2 bases, with 12 bases left between them. The CDR3 has 15 amino acids. As DNA, the CDR3 is TGTGCCAGCAGCTTAGAGCAGGGGAGAGCCTACGAGCAGTACTTC. Its translation: CASSLEQGRAYEQYF.

This chain connects TRBV7-2 to TRBJ1-2; D gene unclear. The germline V gene has CDR1 SGHTA and CDR2 FQGNSA. The CDR3 runs to 16 residues. The germline V and J ends were trimmed by 1 base and 4 bases, with 16 bases remaining between them. DNA for the CDR3: TGTGCCAGCAGCTTAGAATGGGCAGTTGGGAGCTATGGCTACACCTTC. It codes for CASSLEWAVGSYGYTF. Filled out from reference TRBV7-2 and TRBJ1-2, the complete variable domain reads GAGVSQSPSNKVTEKGKDVELRCDPISGHTALYWYRQSLGQGLEFLIYFQGNSAPDKSGLPSDRFSAERTGGSVSTLTIQRTQQEDSAVYLCASSLEWAVGSYGYTFGSGTRLTVV.

About this clone itself: Within the sample, other DNA sequences also encode this same CDR3. The V gene is TRBV5-1, the J gene TRBJ1-1; 7 nucleotides match TRBD1. V lost 5 bases and J lost 8; bases outside the gene matches: 3. The CDR3 extends over 11 amino acids. The germline gives CDR1 SGHRS, CDR2 YFSETQ. The CDR3, as DNA: TGCGCCAGCAGTCGGGACAGCGAAGCTTTCTTT. Translating it yields CASSRDSEAFF.

This rearrangement joins TRBV4-1 to TRBJ2-5; a possible D gene is TRBD1 (6 bases). The ends were cut back, 0 bases at V and 4 bases at J, with 21 bases in the middle. CDR1 is MGHRA and CDR2 is YSYEKL in the germline V gene. This CDR3 has 18 residues. In DNA form, the CDR3 reads TGCGCCAGCAGCCAAGATAACGCTGGCAGGGGATGGTTAGAGACCCAGTACTTC. It yields the protein CASSQDNAGRGWLETQYF.

This chain links TRBV9 with TRBJ2-7, with TRBD2 identical over 10 bases. Trimming cost V 4 bases and J 6 bases; bases outside gene matches: 16. Germline CDR1 SGDLS, CDR2 YYNGEE. The CDR3 contains 17 residues. The CDR3: CASSPGGASGSLSEQYF. The CDR3 region has the DNA TGTGCCAGCAGCCCCGGTGGGGCTAGCGGGAGCCTGAGCGAGCAGTACTTC. Drawing the rest from reference TRBV9 and TRBJ2-7, the complete variable domain is DSGVTQTPKHLITATGQRVTLRCSPRSGDLSVYWYQQSLDQGLQFLIQYYNGEERAKGNILERFSAQQFPDLHSELNLSSLELGDSALYFCASSPGGASGSLSEQYFGPGTRLTVT.

The chain has TRBV4-1 and TRBJ2-1; unclear D gene. Trimming took 2 bases from V and 7 from J, leaving 3 bases between them. The CDR3 is 11 residues long. Germline V gives CDR1 MGHRA, CDR2 YSYEKL. The CDR3 bases are TGCGCCAGCAGCCAACTGAATGAGCAGTTCTTC. Encoded protein: CASSQLNEQFF.

The rearrangement links TRBV5-1 to TRBJ1-1; maybe TRBD1 (6 bases). The CDR3 spans 17 residues. Trimming removed 5 bases at V and 0 bases at J, with 20 bases between. In germline, CDR1 is SGHRS, CDR2 YFSETQ. The CDR3 here is CASRSPRGPTLNTEAFF. The CDR3 coding sequence is TGCGCCAGCAGATCCCCCAGGGGACCAACCCTGAACACTGAAGCTTTCTTT.

The chain has TRBV14 and TRBJ2-7; 7 bases fit TRBD1. Germline V gene lookup returns CDR1 SGHDN and CDR2 FVKESK. Germline trimming cut 3 bases from V and 2 bases from J; bases unmatched to any gene: 4. The CDR3 runs 14 residues. CDR3 in DNA: TGTGCCAGCAGCCACGTACAGGGGACCTACGAGCAGTACTTC. Residues: CASSHVQGTYEQYF. Complete variable domain (other parts from reference TRBV14 and TRBJ2-7): EAGVTQFPSHSVIEKGQTVTLRCDPISGHDNLYWYRRVMGKEIKFLLHFVKESKQDESGMPNNRFLAERTGGTYSTLKVQPAELEDSGVYFCASSHVQGTYEQYFGPGTRLTVT.

This chain connects TRBV4-2 to TRBJ2-3; 10 positions agree with TRBD2. Germline CDR1 reads LGHNA; CDR2 reads YNFKEQ. The CDR3 runs to 16 residues. The V and J ends lost 11 bases and 1 base, in that order; junction bases with no gene match: 12. The DNA of the CDR3 is TGTGCCGTCGAACGAGCGGGAGGGCCTCGCACAGATACGCAGTATTTT. The encoded protein is CAVERAGGPRTDTQYF.

The rearrangement links TRBV14 to TRBJ1-3, with D unresolved. Germline CDR1 and CDR2: SGHDN and FVKESK. The CDR3 consists of 13 residues. Deletions cut 1 base from V and 3 bases from J, with 4 bases between. CDR3 amino acids: CASSQGVGNTIYF. In DNA form, the CDR3 reads TGTGCCAGCAGCCAAGGAGTTGGAAACACCATATATTTT.

The V call is TRBV3-1 (or the pseudogene TRBV3-2), the J call TRBJ1-1; D is possibly TRBD1 (5 bases). V lost 4 bases to trimming and J lost 4 bases, with 13 bases between them. The CDR3 runs 14 residues. Germline V gene data show CDR1 as LGHDT and CDR2 as YNNKEL (reference sequence). The CDR3 DNA reads as TGTGCCAGCAGCCTTGGACACCTCGGCACTGAAGCTTTCTTT. The encoded protein is CASSLGHLGTEAFF.

The chain recombines TRBV7-2 with TRBJ1-1; D unclear. The CDR3 is 15 residues long. The germline V gene has CDR1 SGHTA and CDR2 FQGNSA. Trimming pared 6 bases from V and 0 bases from J, leaving 14 bases between. The CDR3: CASRLSRVMNTEAFF. The CDR3 nucleotides are TGTGCCAGCAGACTTTCCCGGGTTATGAACACTGAAGCTTTCTTT.

Only a few counts were recorded for this clone. The chain combines TRBV24-1 with TRBJ2-3, with unresolved D. This CDR3 region has 14 residues. Trimming shortened V by 0 bases and J by 1 base, and 4 bases separated the two germline ends. Looked up from germline, CDR1 is KGHDR and CDR2 is SFDVKD. The CDR3 nucleotides read TGTGCCACCAGTGATTTGGGGCGCACAGATACGCAGTATTTT. Protein product: CATSDLGRTDTQYF.

This clone was seen a handful of times. The chain employs TRBV4-2 and TRBJ1-1; D gene unclear. V was clipped by 1 base and J by 5 bases, with 14 bases between them. Looked up from germline, CDR1 is LGHNA and CDR2 is YNFKEQ. This CDR3 is 15 amino acids long. DNA for the CDR3: TGTGCCAGCAGCCAAGCGGGTCGCGAAACGACTGAAGCTTTCTTT. Its translation is CASSQAGRETTEAFF.

The V call is TRBV6-5, the J call TRBJ2-7, with D perhaps matching TRBD1 (5 bases). Germline V gives CDR1 MNHEY, CDR2 SVGAGI. The CDR3 sequence is 13 residues long. Between the trimmed V and J ends, which lost 5 bases and 3 bases, there was a span of 11 bases. The CDR3 here is CASSKTQDYEQYF. The CDR3 coding sequence is TGTGCCAGCAGTAAAACACAGGACTACGAGCAGTACTTC.

This rearrangement joins TRBV6-5 to TRBJ2-7, with D possibly TRBD1 on 6 matching bases. Germline V gene sequence: CDR1 MNHEY, CDR2 SVGAGI. This CDR3 has 14 residues. V lost 6 bases and J 3 bases, leaving 15 bases between the germline ends. The CDR3 region has the DNA TGTGCCAGCAGCATACAGGGTTTAGGCTACGAGCAGTACTTC. This encodes CASSIQGLGYEQYF.

This chain connects TRBV28 to TRBJ1-5; perhaps TRBD1 as D (5 bases). V was pared by 2 bases and J by 4 bases, with 12 bases between. Germline V gene lookup returns CDR1 MDHEN and CDR2 SYDVKM. The CDR3 runs 15 residues. CDR3 sequence reads: CASSLPRDLNQPQHF. CDR3 in DNA: TGTGCCAGCAGTTTACCCAGGGATTTAAATCAGCCCCAGCATTTT.

This chain connects TRBV5-1 to TRBJ1-1; D may be TRBD1 (6 bases). The germline V gene encodes CDR1 SGHRS and CDR2 YFSETQ. The CDR3 sequence is 14 residues long. V lost 4 bases, J lost 1 base, and 11 bases lay in between. This chain's CDR3 is CASSKGHKNTEAFF. For the CDR3, the DNA is TGCGCCAGCAGCAAGGGACACAAGAACACTGAAGCTTTCTTT.

This CDR3 is CASSPHLTGLENTIYF. In DNA, the CDR3 is TGTGCCAGCAGCCCTCACCTTACAGGGTTGGAAAACACCATATATTTT. V is TRBV6-2 or TRBV6-3 and J is TRBJ1-3; tentatively, D is TRBD1 (6 bases). V was clipped by 6 bases and J by 6 bases, with 21 bases between them. Per the germline V gene, CDR1 is MNHEY and CDR2 is SVGEGT. The CDR3 loop spans 16 amino acids.

The chain recombines TRBV12-2 with TRBJ2-6; the table calls TRBD2, which could not be checked here. TRBV12-2 is recorded as a pseudogene. The CDR3 totals 18 residues. CDR3: CASRLAGRAPSGANVLTF. In DNA, the CDR3 is TGTGCAAGTCGCTTAGCTGGGCGGGCGCCCTCTGGGGCCAACGTCCTGACTTTC.

J is TRBJ2-1 and V is TRBV10-3; the D is unclear. The CDR3 covers 14 residues. CDR1 ENHRY and CDR2 SYGVKD come from the germline V gene. V gave up 2 bases and J gave up 0 bases, with 5 bases separating them. Written as DNA, the CDR3 is TGTGCCATCAGTGAGACGGGCTCCTACAATGAGCAGTTCTTC. Protein product: CAISETGSYNEQFF.

The chain has TRBV14 and TRBJ2-2, with D maybe TRBD2 (5 bases). The ends were cut back, 0 bases at V and 6 bases at J, with 8 bases in the middle. Germline V gene sequence: CDR1 SGHDN, CDR2 FVKESK. The CDR3 is made up of 14 amino acids. The CDR3 bases are TGTGCCAGCAGCCAAGAGGAGGAGGCCGGGGAGCTGTTTTTT. This sequence encodes CASSQEEEAGELFF.

The chain couples TRBV19 to TRBJ2-1; the D gene is possibly TRBD1 (5 bases). Trimming took off 2 bases at V and 7 bases at J, with 9 bases between the two ends. The CDR3 is 13 residues long. Germline V gives CDR1 LNHDA, CDR2 SQIVND (reference sequence). The chain's CDR3 is CASSITGANEQFF. CDR3 coding DNA: TGTGCCAGTAGTATAACTGGGGCAAATGAGCAGTTCTTC.